One and the same sample provided the 8 T cell receptor beta chains below, sequenced in a study of monozygotic twins with inflammatory bowel disease. Reprocessing the 5' RACE reads, TCRdb reports a single entry for every CDR3 protein and omits DNA. This sample's clone table lists more than 85,000 distinct CDR3 sequences. Sequences were obtained from blood. These receptors came from a human donor with ulcerative colitis or Crohn's disease, or a healthy co-twin of an affected twin (not recorded which).

CDR3 loop: CSARDSLGQGITEAFF. The chain uses TRBV20-1 and TRBJ1-1; lacking DNA, the TRBD1 call made by TCRdb goes unchecked. Germline-derived CDR1 and CDR2 are DFQATT and SNEGSKA (reference sequence). There are 16 residues in the CDR3.

The CDR3 loop reads CASSLTAASGNTIYF. The chain employs TRBV7-8 and TRBJ1-3. The length of the CDR3 is 15 residues. Germline CDR1 and CDR2: SGHVS and FQNEAQ.

V is TRBV19 and J is TRBJ2-3; TCRdb lists TRBD1, though no DNA is available to test this call. CDR1 is LNHDA, CDR2 SQIVND, per germline (reference sequence). The CDR3 is 17 residues long. The CDR3 loop reads CASTSYGGLGTTDTQYF.

This chain connects TRBV5-1 to TRBJ2-5; TCRdb reports TRBD2, a call that lacks DNA to check it against. The CDR3 length is 14 residues. Germline V gives CDR1 SGHRS, CDR2 YFSETQ. CDR3 loop: CASSGGLLRETQYF.

The V gene is TRBV5-1, the J gene TRBJ2-5; the TRBD1 assignment by TCRdb is unverifiable without DNA. From germline, CDR1 is SGHRS and CDR2 YFSETQ. There are 13 residues in the CDR3. The CDR3 is CASRPGQDETQYF.

This rearrangement joins TRBV4-2 to TRBJ2-2; TCRdb names TRBD2, which stays unverified in the absence of DNA. Per the germline V gene, CDR1 is LGHNA and CDR2 is YNFKEQ. This CDR3 is 16 amino acids long. The CDR3 region is CASSQGLAGDTGELFF.

J is TRBJ2-7 and V is TRBV7-8; lacking DNA, the TRBD1 call made by TCRdb goes unchecked. CDR1 and CDR2 from the germline V gene are SGHVS and FQNEAQ. The CDR3 runs 15 residues. The CDR3 sequence is CASSYSWGEPYEQYF.

The chain uses TRBV12-3 or TRBV12-4 and TRBJ2-1; TCRdb's assignment of TRBD1 cannot be checked, as there is no DNA. This CDR3 contains 18 residues. CDR3 in amino acids: CASSQIVSGYGTGNEQFF.